This TCR beta chain derives from a study of a mutant IDH1 vaccine in newly diagnosed glioma. As to this clone: Its antigen is unknown.

The CDR3 consists of 12 residues. Germline V gives CDR1 MNHNY, CDR2 SVGAGI (reference sequence). The V gene lost 8 bases and the J gene lost 6 bases, with 12 bases spanning the gap. Time point given: week 23, last vaccination. Topical imiquimod was applied with each vaccine dose, which held 300 ug of mutant IDH1 20-mer peptide. Produced via immunoSEQ multiplex PCR; TCRdb's table is partial and in-frame only. The data contain roughly 70,000 clones, 84% of them seen just once; the ten biggest clones take up roughly 15%. Sequencing was performed on PBMCs, taken from a glioma patient whose treatment included an IDH1 peptide vaccine. This receptor was taken from a man younger than 35 with glioma. The chain recombines TRBV6-6 with TRBJ2-3; D is uncertain. CDR3 amino acids: CASEPIKDTQYF. The CDR3 coding sequence is TGTGCCAGCGAACCTATTAAGGATACGCAGTATTTT.